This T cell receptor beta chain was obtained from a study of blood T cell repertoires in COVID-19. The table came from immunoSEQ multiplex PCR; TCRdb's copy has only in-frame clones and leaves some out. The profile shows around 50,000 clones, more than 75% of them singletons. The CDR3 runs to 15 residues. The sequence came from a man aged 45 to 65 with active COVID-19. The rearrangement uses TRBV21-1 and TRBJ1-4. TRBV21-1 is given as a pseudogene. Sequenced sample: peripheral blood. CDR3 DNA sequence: TGTGCCTGTAGGCCGCCTAGATGGACTAATGAAAAACTGTTTTTT. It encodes CACRPPRWTNEKLFF.